Listed here are 22 T cell receptor beta chains from one sample, sequenced in a study of CD8 T cells in ankylosing spondylitis. MiXCR, applied by TCRdb to the 5' RACE reads, yields one record per CDR3 protein. The sample consists of roughly 250,000 distinct CDR3 sequences, around 7.8% of them appearing once. The sample comprised blood, either unsorted or a sorted T cell fraction (not recorded which). Source of these receptors: a male donor with ankylosing spondylitis or in good health (not recorded which).

This clonotype was detected ten times or more. The chain joins TRBV20-1 to TRBJ2-1; TRBD2 agrees at 7 bases. With V trimmed by 7 bases and J by 8 bases, 14 bases remained unmatched. Germline V gives CDR1 DFQATT, CDR2 SNEGSKA (reference sequence). This CDR3 comprises 14 residues. The chain's CDR3 is CSGSVTGGGDEQFF. For the CDR3, the DNA is TGCAGTGGCTCGGTAACGGGAGGTGGGGATGAGCAGTTCTTC.

V usage is TRBV7-2 and J usage is TRBJ1-5; D ambiguous. Trimming took off 5 bases at V and 5 bases at J, with 13 bases between the two ends. CDR3 length: 14 amino acids. CDR1 is SGHTA and CDR2 is FQGNSA in the germline V gene. CDR3 bases: TGTGCCAGCAGCCGAAACCCAGGTGATCAGCCCCAGCATTTT. Encoded protein: CASSRNPGDQPQHF.

The chain joins TRBV20-1 to TRBJ1-6; D is unclear. Trimming took 0 bases from V and 0 from J, leaving 6 bases between them. The CDR3 is made up of 15 amino acids. Germline V CDR1 and CDR2: DFQATT, SNEGSKA (reference sequence). This CDR3 reads CSARDGSSYNSPLHF. The CDR3, as DNA: TGCAGTGCTAGAGACGGGAGCTCCTATAATTCACCCCTCCACTTT.

In its sample, this clonotype was seen many times. This rearrangement joins TRBV4-3 to TRBJ2-2; TRBD1 or TRBD2 may be the D gene (5 bases each). The CDR3 runs to 16 residues. In germline, CDR1 is LGHNA, CDR2 YSLEER. With 4 bases removed from V and 2 bases from J, the gap between germline ends came to 14 bases. For the CDR3, the DNA is TGCGCCAGCAGCCCAGCAGGGACGATCAACACCGGGGAGCTGTTTTTT. Translating gives CASSPAGTINTGELFF.

This clonotype was seen at least ten times. CDR3 in amino acids: CASSLTGENTGELFF. CDR3 nucleotide sequence: TGCGCCAGCAGCCTAACAGGGGAAAACACCGGGGAGCTGTTTTTT. The chain is built from TRBV4-1 and TRBJ2-2; 7 bases match TRBD1. Germline V gives CDR1 MGHRA, CDR2 YSYEKL. Unmatched junction bases numbered 4, after V lost 4 bases and J lost 2 bases. The CDR3 extends over 15 amino acids.

This clonotype has more than one count but fewer than ten. The genes are TRBV10-3 and TRBJ2-3, with TRBD2 matching 13 bases. The germline V gene encodes CDR1 ENHRY and CDR2 SYGVKD. CDR3 size: 15 residues. With V trimmed by 7 bases and J by 5 bases, 6 bases remained unmatched. CDR3 in amino acids: CAINTSGRARDTQYF. In DNA form, the CDR3 reads TGTGCCATCAATACTAGCGGGAGGGCCAGAGATACGCAGTATTTT.

This clonotype has ten or more counts. This CDR3 reads CASSYAVAARETQYF. The CDR3 DNA sequence: TGTGCCAGCAGTTACGCGGTAGCGGCACGGGAGACCCAGTACTTC. This sequence joins TRBV6-2 or TRBV6-3 and TRBJ2-5, with D maybe TRBD2 (6 bases). CDR3 length: 15 amino acids. Per the germline V gene, CDR1 is MNHEY and CDR2 is SVGEGT. V was clipped by 2 bases and J by 5 bases, with 15 bases between them.

This clonotype appeared many times. The chain has TRBV6-5 and TRBJ1-6; D is uncertain. Trimming took 2 bases from V and 5 from J, leaving 10 bases between them. The CDR3 contains 15 residues. Germline CDR1 MNHEY, CDR2 SVGAGI. The CDR3, as DNA: TGTGCCAGCAGTTACGGAACAGCAAATAATTCACCCCTCCACTTT. Translation gives CASSYGTANNSPLHF.

This clonotype was seen repeatedly, ten times or more. CDR3 sequence: CATSAADSTDTQYF. CDR3 nucleotide sequence: TGTGCCACCAGTGCTGCCGACAGCACAGATACGCAGTATTTT. The chain carries TRBV24-1 and TRBJ2-3; D gene uncertain. This CDR3 is 14 amino acids long. The germline CDR1 and CDR2 sequences are KGHDR and SFDVKD. With 5 bases removed from V and 0 bases from J, the gap between germline ends came to 8 bases.

This clonotype showed up many times. This chain links TRBV4-2 with TRBJ2-7; 7 nucleotides align to TRBD1. V dropped 1 base and J dropped 3; count of bases not matched to a gene: 0. This CDR3 spans 13 amino acids. Germline assignment: CDR1 LGHNA and CDR2 YNFKEQ. CDR3 coding DNA: TGTGCCAGCAGCCAAGGGGACAGCTACGAGCAGTACTTC. Protein product: CASSQGDSYEQYF.

This clonotype was observed many times. CDR3 DNA: TGCGCCAGCAGCCAAGACCCCCGGGGGGACACCGGGGAGCTGTTTTTT. Encoded protein: CASSQDPRGDTGELFF. The rearrangement links TRBV4-3 to TRBJ2-2; 7 bases match TRBD2. The CDR3 totals 16 residues. CDR1 is LGHNA and CDR2 is YSLEER in the germline V gene. V lost 0 bases, J lost 3 bases, and 4 bases stayed unmatched.

This clonotype was recorded many times. This rearrangement joins TRBV5-1 to TRBJ2-1; maybe TRBD1 (6 bases). The CDR3 has 16 amino acids. Germline lookup yields CDR1 SGHRS and CDR2 YFSETQ. V lost 5 bases and J 0 bases, leaving 15 bases between the germline ends. CDR3 in DNA: TGCGCCAGCAGTTATCGCACAGGGAGCTCCTACAATGAGCAGTTCTTC. As protein: CASSYRTGSSYNEQFF.

This clonotype was observed many times. V and J are TRBV28 and TRBJ2-5; the D gene is possibly TRBD1 (6 bases). V shed 3 bases and J shed 5 bases, with 16 bases lying between them. The germline V gene has CDR1 MDHEN and CDR2 SYDVKM. The CDR3 is 15 residues long. The CDR3 DNA reads TGTGCCAGCAGTTTTTGGGTAGACCAGGGGGAGACCCAGTACTTC. This translates into CASSFWVDQGETQYF.

At least ten counts were recorded for this clonotype. The genes are TRBV7-9 and TRBJ2-2; 8 bases align to TRBD2. V gave up 5 bases and J gave up 3 bases; unmatched junction bases: 5. CDR1 and CDR2 (germline): SEHNR, FQNEAQ (reference sequence). This CDR3 region has 15 residues. The CDR3 spells CASSPGLGYTGELFF. CDR3 in DNA: TGTGCCAGCAGCCCGGGACTAGGGTACACCGGGGAGCTGTTTTTT.

This clonotype was detected ten times or more. V is TRBV20-1 and J is TRBJ2-7; D gene ambiguous. Trimming cost V 5 bases and J 2 bases, with 13 bases left between them. There are 13 residues in the CDR3. Germline CDR1 is DFQATT and CDR2 is SNEGSKA (reference sequence). The chain's CDR3 is CSAVTGPPYEQYF. The CDR3 nucleotides are TGCAGTGCTGTAACCGGGCCCCCCTACGAGCAGTACTTC.

This clonotype was seen at least ten times. J is TRBJ1-1 and V is TRBV5-1, with no clear D. Between the trimmed V and J ends, which lost 3 bases and 0 bases, there was a span of 18 bases. The CDR3 is 17 amino acids. The germline CDR1 and CDR2 sequences are SGHRS and YFSETQ. CDR3 amino acids: CASSYYRRNGVNTEAFF. The DNA for the CDR3 is TGCGCCAGCAGCTATTATCGGCGGAATGGGGTGAACACTGAAGCTTTCTTT. Full variable domain (rest looked up from reference TRBV5-1 and TRBJ1-1): KAGVTQTPRYLIKTRGQQVTLSCSPISGHRSVSWYQQTPGQGLQFLFEYFSETQRNKGNFPGRFSGRQFSNSRSEMNVSTLELGDSALYLCASSYYRRNGVNTEAFFGQGTRLTVV.

The chain has TRBV7-9 and TRBJ2-5; TRBD1 matches at 7 bases. The CDR3 length is 16 residues. Germline-derived CDR1 and CDR2 are SEHNR and FQNEAQ (reference sequence). J was trimmed by 4 bases and V by 2 bases; bases with no gene match: 10. The DNA of the CDR3 is TGTGCCAGCAGCTTAACACCGGGACAGCTCCCAGAGACCCAGTACTTC. The encoded protein is CASSLTPGQLPETQYF.

Many counts were recorded for this clonotype. The rearrangement uses TRBV18 and TRBJ2-7; TRBD2 aligns across 9 bases. V shed 2 bases, J shed 3 bases, and the junction held 8 bases outside the gene matches. Germline V lookup: CDR1 KGHSH, CDR2 LQKENI. The CDR3 extends over 16 amino acids. In DNA, the CDR3 is TGTGCCAGCTCACCAATAAGATCTAGCGGGAACTACGAGCAGTACTTC. This gives the protein CASSPIRSSGNYEQYF.

This clonotype was counted a few times. The genes are TRBV27 and TRBJ2-2, with D possibly matching TRBD1 (6 bases). Germline CDR1 is MNHEY and CDR2 is SMNVEV (reference sequence). CDR3 length: 15 residues. V lost 4 bases and J lost 1, with 10 bases in between. The CDR3 loop reads CASSSGTKNTGELFF. Written as DNA, the CDR3 is TGTGCCAGCAGTTCCGGGACAAAGAACACCGGGGAGCTGTTTTTT.

This clonotype was seen a handful of times. This rearrangement joins TRBV19 to TRBJ1-5; maybe TRBD1 (5 bases). The V gene's germline CDR1 is LNHDA and CDR2 SQIVND (reference sequence). There are 15 residues in the CDR3. V lost 4 bases and J 6 bases, leaving 16 bases between the germline ends. This CDR3 is CASSTPGRAGQPQHF. As DNA, the CDR3 is TGTGCCAGTAGTACGCCGGGCAGGGCGGGTCAGCCCCAGCATTTT.

There are many counts of this clonotype. This chain uses TRBV12-3 or TRBV12-4 with TRBJ2-5, with 7 bases matching TRBD1. CDR3 length: 13 amino acids. J gave up 3 bases and V 5 bases, and 3 bases lay outside the gene matches. The CDR3 protein is CASSPDRKETQYF. The CDR3, as DNA: TGTGCCAGCAGTCCGGACAGGAAAGAGACCCAGTACTTC.

This clonotype appeared many times. The chain has TRBV7-2 and TRBJ2-3, with D perhaps assigned TRBD1 or TRBD2 (5 bases each). Trimming left V 2 bases short and J 5 bases short, with 14 bases between. CDR1 SGHTA and CDR2 FQGNSA come from the germline V gene. The CDR3 covers 15 residues. This CDR3 is CASSLMLSGGDTQYF. For the CDR3, the DNA is TGTGCCAGCAGCTTAATGTTGAGTGGGGGAGATACGCAGTATTTT.